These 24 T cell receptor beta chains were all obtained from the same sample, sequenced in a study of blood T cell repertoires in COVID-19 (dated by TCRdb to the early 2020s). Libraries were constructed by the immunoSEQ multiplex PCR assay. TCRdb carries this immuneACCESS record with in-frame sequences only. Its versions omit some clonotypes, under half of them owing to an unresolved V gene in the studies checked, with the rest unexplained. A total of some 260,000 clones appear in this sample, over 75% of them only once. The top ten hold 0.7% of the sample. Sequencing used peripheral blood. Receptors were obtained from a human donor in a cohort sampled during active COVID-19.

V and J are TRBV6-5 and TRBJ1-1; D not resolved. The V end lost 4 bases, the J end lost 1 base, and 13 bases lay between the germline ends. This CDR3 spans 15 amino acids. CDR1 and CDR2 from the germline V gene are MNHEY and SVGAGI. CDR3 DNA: TGTGCCAGCAGTTCCAGTCCCATAACGAACACTGAAGCTTTCTTT. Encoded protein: CASSSSPITNTEAFF.

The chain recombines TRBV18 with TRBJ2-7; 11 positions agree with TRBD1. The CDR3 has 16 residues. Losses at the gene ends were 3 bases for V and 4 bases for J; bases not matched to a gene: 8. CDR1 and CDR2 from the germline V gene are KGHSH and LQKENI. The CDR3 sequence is CASSPQPGQGGYEQYF. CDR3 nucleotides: TGTGCCAGCTCACCCCAGCCGGGACAGGGGGGATACGAGCAGTACTTC.

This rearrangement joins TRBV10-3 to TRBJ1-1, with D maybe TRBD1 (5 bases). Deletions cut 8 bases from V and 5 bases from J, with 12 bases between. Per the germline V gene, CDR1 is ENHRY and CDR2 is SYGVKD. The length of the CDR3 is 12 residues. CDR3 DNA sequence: TGTGCCATCGGGGCTCAGGGTACTGAAGCTTTCTTT. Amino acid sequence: CAIGAQGTEAFF.

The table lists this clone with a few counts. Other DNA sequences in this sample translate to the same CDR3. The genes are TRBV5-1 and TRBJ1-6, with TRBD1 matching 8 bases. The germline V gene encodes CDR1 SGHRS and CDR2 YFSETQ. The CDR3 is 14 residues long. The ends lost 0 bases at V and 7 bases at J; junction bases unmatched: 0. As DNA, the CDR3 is TGCGCCAGCAGCTTGGGACAGGGGAATTCACCCCTCCACTTT. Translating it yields CASSLGQGNSPLHF. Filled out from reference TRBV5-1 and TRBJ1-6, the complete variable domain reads KAGVTQTPRYLIKTRGQQVTLSCSPISGHRSVSWYQQTPGQGLQFLFEYFSETQRNKGNFPGRFSGRQFSNSRSEMNVSTLELGDSALYLCASSLGQGNSPLHFGNGTRLTVT.

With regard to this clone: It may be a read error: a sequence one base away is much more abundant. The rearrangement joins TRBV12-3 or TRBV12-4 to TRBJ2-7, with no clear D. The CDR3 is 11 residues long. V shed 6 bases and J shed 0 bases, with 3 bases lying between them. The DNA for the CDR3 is TGTGCCAGCAGCCACTCCTACGAGCAGTACTTC. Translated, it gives CASSHSYEQYF.

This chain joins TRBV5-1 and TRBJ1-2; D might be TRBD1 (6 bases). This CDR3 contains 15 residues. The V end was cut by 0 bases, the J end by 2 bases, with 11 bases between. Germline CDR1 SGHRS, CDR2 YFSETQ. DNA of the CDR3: TGCGCCAGCAGCTTGGATGGGACACCGAACTATGGCTACACCTTC. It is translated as CASSLDGTPNYGYTF.

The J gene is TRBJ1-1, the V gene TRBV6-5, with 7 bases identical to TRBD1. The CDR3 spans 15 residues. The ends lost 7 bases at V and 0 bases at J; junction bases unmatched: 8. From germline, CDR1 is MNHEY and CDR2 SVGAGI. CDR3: CASTSGQILNTEAFF. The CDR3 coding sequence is TGTGCCAGCACCTCGGGACAGATTTTGAACACTGAAGCTTTCTTT.

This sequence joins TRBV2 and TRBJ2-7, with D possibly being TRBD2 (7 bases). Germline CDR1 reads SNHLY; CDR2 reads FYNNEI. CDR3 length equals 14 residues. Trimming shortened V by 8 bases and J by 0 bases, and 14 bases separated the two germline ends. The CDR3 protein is CASGRGANSYEQYF. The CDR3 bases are TGTGCCAGCGGTCGGGGGGCCAACTCCTACGAGCAGTACTTC.

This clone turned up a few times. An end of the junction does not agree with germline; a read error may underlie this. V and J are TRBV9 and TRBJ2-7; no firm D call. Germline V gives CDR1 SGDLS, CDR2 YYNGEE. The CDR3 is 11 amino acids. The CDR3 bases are TGTGCCAGCAGCTCCTCCTTCGAGCAGTACTTC. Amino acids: CASSSSFEQYF.

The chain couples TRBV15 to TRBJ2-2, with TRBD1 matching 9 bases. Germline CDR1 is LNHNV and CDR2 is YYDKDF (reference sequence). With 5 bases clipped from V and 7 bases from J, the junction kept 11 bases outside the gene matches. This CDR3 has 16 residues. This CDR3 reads CATSPSGDRVVGELFF. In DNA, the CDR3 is TGTGCCACCAGCCCGAGCGGGGACAGGGTAGTCGGGGAGCTGTTTTTT.

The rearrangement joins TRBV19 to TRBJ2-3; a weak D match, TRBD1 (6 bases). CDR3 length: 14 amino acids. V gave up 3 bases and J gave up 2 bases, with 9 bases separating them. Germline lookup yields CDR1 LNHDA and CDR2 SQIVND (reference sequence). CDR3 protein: CASSIMGATDTQYF. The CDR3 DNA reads TGTGCCAGTAGTATTATGGGGGCCACAGATACGCAGTATTTT.

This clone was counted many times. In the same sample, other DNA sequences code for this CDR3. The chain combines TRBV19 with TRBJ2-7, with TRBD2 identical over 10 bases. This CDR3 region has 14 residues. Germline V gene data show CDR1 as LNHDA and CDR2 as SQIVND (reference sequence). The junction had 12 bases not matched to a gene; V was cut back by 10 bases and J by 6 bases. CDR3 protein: CATALAGDLFEQYF. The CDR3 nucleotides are TGTGCCACCGCCCTAGCGGGAGATCTTTTCGAGCAGTACTTC.

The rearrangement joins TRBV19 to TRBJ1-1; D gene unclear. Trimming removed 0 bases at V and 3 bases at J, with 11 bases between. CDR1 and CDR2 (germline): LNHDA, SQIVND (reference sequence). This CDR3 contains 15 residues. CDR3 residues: CASSIDWIADTEAFF. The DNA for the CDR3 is TGTGCCAGTAGTATAGATTGGATCGCGGACACTGAAGCTTTCTTT. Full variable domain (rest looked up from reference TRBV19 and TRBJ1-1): DGGITQSPKYLFRKEGQNVTLSCEQNLNHDAMYWYRQDPGQGLRLIYYSQIVNDFQKGDIAEGYSVSREKKESFPLTVTSAQKNPTAFYLCASSIDWIADTEAFFGQGTRLTVV.

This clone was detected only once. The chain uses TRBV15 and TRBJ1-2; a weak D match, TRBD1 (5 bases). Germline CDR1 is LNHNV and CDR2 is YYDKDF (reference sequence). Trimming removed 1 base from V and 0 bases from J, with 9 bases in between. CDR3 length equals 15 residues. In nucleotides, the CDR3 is TGTGCCACCAGCAGAGGCCCAGGGACTAACTATGGCTACACCTTC. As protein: CATSRGPGTNYGYTF.

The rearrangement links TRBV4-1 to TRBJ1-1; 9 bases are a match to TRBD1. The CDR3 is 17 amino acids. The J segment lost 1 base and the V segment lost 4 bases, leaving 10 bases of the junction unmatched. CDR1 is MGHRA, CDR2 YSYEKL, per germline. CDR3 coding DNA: TGCGCCAGCAGCCGTAAAGTTCGGGGACAGGGGAACACTGAAGCTTTCTTT. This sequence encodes CASSRKVRGQGNTEAFF.

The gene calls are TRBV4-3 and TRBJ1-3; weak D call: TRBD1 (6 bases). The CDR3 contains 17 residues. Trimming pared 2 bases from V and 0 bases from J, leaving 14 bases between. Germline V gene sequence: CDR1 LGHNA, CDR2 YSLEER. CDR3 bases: TGCGCCAGCAGCCAATTTCCGACAGGTTACTCTGGAAACACCATATATTTT. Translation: CASSQFPTGYSGNTIYF.

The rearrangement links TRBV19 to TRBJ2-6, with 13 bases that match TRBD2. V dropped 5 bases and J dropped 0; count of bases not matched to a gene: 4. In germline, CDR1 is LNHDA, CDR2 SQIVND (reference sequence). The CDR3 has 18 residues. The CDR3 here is CASSPGLAGHSGANVLTF. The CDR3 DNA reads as TGTGCCAGTAGTCCGGGACTAGCGGGACACTCTGGGGCCAACGTCCTGACTTTC.

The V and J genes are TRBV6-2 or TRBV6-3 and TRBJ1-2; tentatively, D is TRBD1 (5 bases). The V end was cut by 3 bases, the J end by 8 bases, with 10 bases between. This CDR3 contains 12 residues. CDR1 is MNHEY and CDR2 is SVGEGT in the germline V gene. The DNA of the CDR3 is TGTGCCAGCAGTTATACGGGGGTCGGCTACACCTTC. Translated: CASSYTGVGYTF.

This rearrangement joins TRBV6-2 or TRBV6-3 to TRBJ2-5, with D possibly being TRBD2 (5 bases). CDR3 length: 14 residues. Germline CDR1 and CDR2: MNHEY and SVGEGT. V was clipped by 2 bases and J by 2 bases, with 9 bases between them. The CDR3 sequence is CASSYLDSQETQYF. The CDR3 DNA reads TGTGCCAGCAGTTACCTGGACTCACAAGAGACCCAGTACTTC.

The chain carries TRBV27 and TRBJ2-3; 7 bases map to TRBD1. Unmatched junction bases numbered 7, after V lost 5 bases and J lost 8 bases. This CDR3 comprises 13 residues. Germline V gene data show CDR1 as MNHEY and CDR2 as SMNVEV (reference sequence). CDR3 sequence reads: CASSTNSGGTQYF. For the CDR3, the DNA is TGTGCCAGCAGTACAAACTCAGGGGGTACGCAGTATTTT.

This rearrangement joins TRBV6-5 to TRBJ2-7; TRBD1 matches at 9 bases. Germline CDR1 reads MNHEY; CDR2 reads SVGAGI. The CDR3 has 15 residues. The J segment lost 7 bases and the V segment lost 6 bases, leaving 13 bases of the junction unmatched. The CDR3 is CASSLGDRDFWEQYF. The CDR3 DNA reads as TGTGCCAGCAGCCTAGGGGACAGGGACTTTTGGGAGCAGTACTTC.

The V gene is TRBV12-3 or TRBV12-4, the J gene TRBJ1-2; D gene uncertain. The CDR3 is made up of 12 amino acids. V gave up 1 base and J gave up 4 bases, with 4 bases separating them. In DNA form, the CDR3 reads TGTGCCAGCAGTTTAGGAGCCTATGGCTACACCTTC. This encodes CASSLGAYGYTF.

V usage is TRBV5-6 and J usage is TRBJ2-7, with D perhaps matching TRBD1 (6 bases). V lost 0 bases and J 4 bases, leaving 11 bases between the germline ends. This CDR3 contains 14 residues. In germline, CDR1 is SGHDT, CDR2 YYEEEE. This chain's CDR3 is CASSLGTEGYEQYF. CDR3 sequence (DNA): TGTGCCAGCAGCTTGGGGACAGAGGGTTACGAGCAGTACTTC.

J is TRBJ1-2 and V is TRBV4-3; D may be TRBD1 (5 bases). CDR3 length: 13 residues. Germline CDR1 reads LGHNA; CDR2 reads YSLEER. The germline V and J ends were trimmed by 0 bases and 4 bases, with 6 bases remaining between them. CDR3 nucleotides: TGCGCCAGCAGCCAAGAAAGGGGCTATGGCTACACCTTC. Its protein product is CASSQERGYGYTF.